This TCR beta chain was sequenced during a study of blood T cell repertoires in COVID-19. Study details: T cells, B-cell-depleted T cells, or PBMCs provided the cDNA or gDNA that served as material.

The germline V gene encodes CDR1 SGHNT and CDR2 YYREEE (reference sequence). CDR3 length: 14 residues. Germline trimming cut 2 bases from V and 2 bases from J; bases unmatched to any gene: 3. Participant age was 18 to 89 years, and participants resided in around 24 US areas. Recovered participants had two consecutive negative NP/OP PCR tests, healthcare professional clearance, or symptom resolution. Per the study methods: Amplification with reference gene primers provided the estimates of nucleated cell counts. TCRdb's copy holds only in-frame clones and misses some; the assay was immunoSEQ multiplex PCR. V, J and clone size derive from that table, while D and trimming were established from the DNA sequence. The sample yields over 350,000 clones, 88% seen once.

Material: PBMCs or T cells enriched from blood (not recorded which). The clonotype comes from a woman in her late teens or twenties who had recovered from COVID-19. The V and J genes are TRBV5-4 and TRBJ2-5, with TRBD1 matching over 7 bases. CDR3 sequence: CASSLAQGQETQYF. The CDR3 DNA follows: TGTGCCAGCAGCTTAGCACAGGGGCAAGAGACCCAGTACTTC.